This entry lists 26 T cell receptor beta chains sequenced from one sample in a study of blood T cells in healthy people across ages (dated by TCRdb to the mid-2010s). The library relied on 5' RACE. Sequencing used an Illumina HiSeq 2500. A second PCR of about 6 to 11 cycles was performed with a sample-barcoded 5' primer and a J-beta primer mix. The raw public data were reprocessed by TCRdb itself: fastp quality trimming at Q25, MiXCR clonotype calling, in-frame beta chains only. Rows with one shared CDR3 protein collapse into an entry with the most common genes and DNA. This sample comprises approximately 800,000 distinct CDR3 sequences, roughly 60% of them detected only once. The ten largest account for roughly 25% of the sample. Input material: blood. The source is a man aged 25-45 years in good health.

This clonotype appeared many times. This chain connects TRBV29-1 to TRBJ2-1; D unclear. The CDR3 totals 12 residues. CDR1 is SQVTM and CDR2 is ANQGSEA in the germline V gene. With 5 bases removed from V and 4 bases from J, the gap between germline ends came to 9 bases. CDR3 protein: CSVLSAYNEQFF. CDR3 in DNA: TGCAGCGTTTTGTCAGCGTACAATGAGCAGTTCTTC.

The chain joins TRBV5-1 to TRBJ2-3; D not resolved. V was trimmed by 1 base and J by 0 bases, leaving 12 bases between them. Germline V gene sequence: CDR1 SGHRS, CDR2 YFSETQ. This CDR3 comprises 16 residues. For the CDR3, the DNA is TGCGCCAGCAGCTTGCTAGGAGCCCCTAGCACAGATACGCAGTATTTT. Its translation is CASSLLGAPSTDTQYF.

J is TRBJ2-1 and V is TRBV9, with D perhaps assigned TRBD1 or TRBD2 (7 bases each). The V gene's germline CDR1 is SGDLS and CDR2 YYNGEE. This CDR3 region has 16 residues. Trimming cost V 2 bases and J 4 bases, with 16 bases left between them. Written as DNA, the CDR3 is TGTGCCAGCAGCGTCTCCGGGACAGCGGGGTACAATGAGCAGTTCTTC. Protein product: CASSVSGTAGYNEQFF.

CDR3 in amino acids: CASSSSRSSGALREQYF. The CDR3 DNA follows: TGTGCCAGCAGCTCCAGTCGGAGTAGTGGGGCGTTGCGTGAGCAGTACTTC. The chain couples TRBV9 to TRBJ2-7, with a weak D call TRBD1 (5 bases). The CDR3 contains 17 residues. The germline V gene has CDR1 SGDLS and CDR2 YYNGEE. V was shortened by 4 bases and J by 7 bases, with 27 bases between the two germline ends.

This clonotype was seen just once. The V gene is TRBV7-9, the J gene TRBJ1-4; D is unclear. Trimming stripped 0 bases from V and 0 bases from J, with 8 bases between. This CDR3 contains 16 residues. Germline CDR1 and CDR2: SEHNR and FQNEAQ (reference sequence). The CDR3 coding sequence is TGTGCCAGCAGCTTAGCGGTTGGTTCAACTAATGAAAAACTGTTTTTT. Amino acid sequence: CASSLAVGSTNEKLFF.

The rearrangement uses TRBV6-2 or TRBV6-3 and TRBJ2-5; D might be TRBD1 (6 bases). The V and J ends lost 6 bases and 5 bases respectively, with 13 bases between them. The CDR3 is 13 residues long. Looked up from germline, CDR1 is MNHEY and CDR2 is SVGEGT. CDR3 sequence (DNA): TGTGCCAGCAGGAAAGGGACAATGGAGACCCAGTACTTC. Translated: CASRKGTMETQYF.

As for this clonotype: A much bigger clone sits one base away, suggesting this may be a read error. This chain links TRBV11-2 with TRBJ2-5; the D gene is possibly TRBD2 (5 bases). The CDR3 totals 15 residues. From germline, CDR1 is SGHAT and CDR2 FQNNGV. The CDR3 sequence is CTSSLTSGVQETQYF. For the CDR3, the DNA is TGTACCAGCAGCTTAACATCCGGGGTCCAAGAGACCCAGTACTTC.

This clonotype was counted only a few times. This chain links TRBV5-1 with TRBJ1-1; no firm D call. The CDR3 runs to 14 residues. CDR1 is SGHRS, CDR2 YFSETQ, per germline. Trimming pared 0 bases from V and 1 base from J, leaving 7 bases between. DNA of the CDR3: TGCGCCAGCAGCTTGGAGATCCCGAACACTGAAGCTTTCTTT. Translating gives CASSLEIPNTEAFF.

As to this clonotype: The junction shows a germline mismatch at one end, possibly a read error. The J gene is TRBJ2-5, the V gene TRBV4-2; 11 positions agree with TRBD2. The germline V gene encodes CDR1 LGHNA and CDR2 YNFKEQ. The CDR3 totals 18 residues. The CDR3 reads CASSQGVLAGGLQETQYF. CDR3 DNA: TGTGCCAGCAGCCAAGGAGTGCTAGCGGGGGGATTACAAGAGACTCAGTACTTC.

Note on this clonotype: The junction departs from the called germline gene at one end, perhaps through a read error. V and J are TRBV6-2 or TRBV6-3 and TRBJ2-5; possible D gene TRBD2, 5 bases. Germline lookup yields CDR1 MNHEY and CDR2 SVGEGT. The CDR3 is 12 amino acids. The CDR3 spells CASGLFQGTQYF. CDR3 DNA: TGTGCCAGCGGACTGTTCCAAGGGACCCAGTACTTC.

The chain has TRBV27 and TRBJ2-3, with 9 bases lining up with TRBD2. This CDR3 comprises 15 residues. Germline assignment: CDR1 MNHEY and CDR2 SMNVEV (reference sequence). Trimming at V came to 6 bases and at J to 6 bases, leaving 10 bases not matched to a gene. CDR3 sequence (DNA): TGTGCCAGCAGCCCCATAGCGGGGGTAACGGATACGCAGTATTTT. This encodes CASSPIAGVTDTQYF.

The V and J genes are TRBV10-3 and TRBJ2-1; tentative D call: TRBD1 (6 bases). The CDR3 spans 16 residues. The germline CDR1 and CDR2 sequences are ENHRY and SYGVKD. V lost 0 bases and J 3 bases, leaving 12 bases between the germline ends. The CDR3 DNA follows: TGTGCCATCAGTGAGTCGGAGGCAGGGGACTACAATGAGCAGTTCTTC. Translated: CAISESEAGDYNEQFF.

The CDR3 loop reads CASSQAFLGTGKNIQYF. The CDR3 DNA follows: TGTGCCAGCAGCCAAGCCTTCCTTGGGACAGGGAAAAACATTCAGTACTTC. The chain employs TRBV14 and TRBJ2-5, with 9 bases lining up with TRBD1. The last part of the DNA fits TRBJ2-4 better; the J call may be wrong. This CDR3 is built from 17 residues. Germline loops: CDR1 SGHDN, CDR2 FVKESK.

This clonotype was counted only a few times. The rearrangement links TRBV28 to TRBJ2-4; D possibly corresponds to TRBD2 (6 bases). Matching the DNA end better, TRBJ2-7 makes the J call doubtful. In germline, CDR1 is MDHEN, CDR2 SYDVKM. CDR3 length: 14 amino acids. CDR3 region: CASNRGLVVNEQYF. DNA for the CDR3: TGTGCCAGCAACCGGGGACTGGTGGTAAACGAGCAGTACTTC.

This clonotype was seen a few times. The chain links TRBV7-9 to TRBJ2-1; TRBD1 agrees at 7 bases. The length of the CDR3 is 14 residues. Germline lookup yields CDR1 SEHNR and CDR2 FQNEAQ (reference sequence). V was clipped by 7 bases and J by 3 bases; unmatched bases: 6. Written as DNA, the CDR3 is TGTGCCAGCAACAGACACAGGGGCTACAATGAGCAGTTCTTC. Its protein is CASNRHRGYNEQFF.

The chain uses TRBV5-1 and TRBJ2-6; possibly TRBD1 for D (6 bases). This CDR3 has 16 amino acids. Germline V gene data show CDR1 as SGHRS and CDR2 as YFSETQ. The germline V and J ends were trimmed by 3 bases and 8 bases, with 18 bases remaining between them. The CDR3 nucleotides are TGCGCCAGCAGCTACTCCGGGACAACGTCGACCAACGTCCTGACTTTC. This sequence encodes CASSYSGTTSTNVLTF. Full variable domain (remainder filled in from reference TRBV5-1 and TRBJ2-6): KAGVTQTPRYLIKTRGQQVTLSCSPISGHRSVSWYQQTPGQGLQFLFEYFSETQRNKGNFPGRFSGRQFSNSRSEMNVSTLELGDSALYLCASSYSGTTSTNVLTFGAGSRLTVL.

This chain uses TRBV6-2 or TRBV6-3 with TRBJ1-5; a possible D gene is TRBD1 (5 bases). CDR1 is MNHEY and CDR2 is SVGEGT in the germline V gene. Trimming cost V 2 bases and J 7 bases, with 15 bases left between them. The CDR3 extends over 15 amino acids. As DNA, the CDR3 is TGTGCCAGCAGTTACAGTAGAAGGGGTGGACAGCCCCAGCATTTT. This translates into CASSYSRRGGQPQHF.

In DNA form, the CDR3 reads TGCGCCAGCAGCCCTACTAGCGGCGGTGGGTACGAGCAGTACTTC. Translated: CASSPTSGGGYEQYF. The V gene is TRBV5-1, the J gene TRBJ2-5; 8 bases line up with TRBD2. The assigned J gene may be wrong: the sequence end matches TRBJ2-7 better. This CDR3 contains 15 residues. Germline loops: CDR1 SGHRS, CDR2 YFSETQ.

The rearrangement joins TRBV27 to TRBJ2-3; TRBD2 agrees at 10 bases. The CDR3 extends over 13 amino acids. Germline CDR1 is MNHEY and CDR2 is SMNVEV (reference sequence). V shed 8 bases and J 5 bases; nucleotides not matched to a gene: 4. The CDR3 DNA reads TGTGCCAGCGGTCTAGCGGGGGTAGATACGCAGTATTTT. Protein sequence: CASGLAGVDTQYF.

This clonotype was found a few times. V gene TRBV7-9 combines with J gene TRBJ2-5; D remains ambiguous. Matching the DNA end better, TRBJ2-7 makes the J call doubtful. The CDR3 length is 13 residues. The germline V gene has CDR1 SEHNR and CDR2 FQNEAQ (reference sequence). DNA of the CDR3: TGTGCCAGCAGCTTAGAAGCAACCTACGAGCAGTACTTC. It specifies CASSLEATYEQYF.

Points on this clonotype: The junction departs from germline at one end; a sequencing error may be responsible. This chain links TRBV7-8 with TRBJ2-6; D uncertain. The CDR3 is 19 amino acids. The germline V gene encodes CDR1 SGHVS and CDR2 FQNEAQ. The CDR3 protein is CASSLRAPRPFSGTNVLTF. In nucleotides, the CDR3 is TGTGCCAGCAGCTTACGAGCACCGCGTCCCTTCTCTGGGACCAACGTCCTGACTTTC.

The chain carries TRBV4-3 and TRBJ1-2; D ambiguous. CDR1 LGHNA and CDR2 YSLEER come from the germline V gene. Trimming pared 1 base from V and 5 bases from J, leaving 14 bases between. There are 15 residues in the CDR3. The CDR3 region has the DNA TGCGCCAGCAGCCAAGGTGTAGGGAGGGTTTATGGCTACACCTTC. Amino acids: CASSQGVGRVYGYTF.

This clonotype showed up just a few times. The rearrangement links TRBV7-9 to TRBJ2-5; no definite D call. Trimming took off 5 bases at V and 1 base at J, with 17 bases between the two ends. CDR1 SEHNR and CDR2 FQNEAQ come from the germline V gene (reference sequence). This CDR3 contains 16 residues. CDR3: CASSAGQGRAQETQYF. The CDR3 nucleotides are TGTGCCAGCAGCGCCGGCCAAGGGCGCGCCCAAGAGACCCAGTACTTC. The full variable domain, rest sourced from reference TRBV7-9 and TRBJ2-5, is DTGVSQNPRHKITKRGQNVTFRCDPISEHNRLYWYRQTLGQGPEFLTYFQNEAQLEKSRLLSDRFSAERPKGSFSTLEIQRTEQGDSAMYLCASSAGQGRAQETQYFGPGTRLLVL.

In its sample, this clonotype was seen a few times. The chain has TRBV29-1 and TRBJ2-7; D is unresolved. Germline V gene data show CDR1 as SQVTM and CDR2 as ANQGSEA. This CDR3 region has 12 residues. The V end was cut by 6 bases, the J end by 6 bases, with 15 bases between. The CDR3 region is CSVLLWWGEQYF. Here the CDR3 DNA reads TGCAGCGTCCTTCTGTGGTGGGGCGAGCAGTACTTC.

The chain joins TRBV4-2 to TRBJ2-2, with 8 bases that match TRBD2. The CDR3 has 17 residues. Germline CDR1 reads LGHNA; CDR2 reads YNFKEQ. Trimming took 0 bases from V and 0 from J; bases not matched to a gene: 3. DNA for the CDR3: TGTGCCAGCAGCCAAGAGGTGCGGGGGGCGAACACCGGGGAGCTGTTTTTT. Translating it yields CASSQEVRGANTGELFF.

This clonotype turned up a few times. The chain combines TRBV27 with TRBJ1-2; possibly TRBD1 for D (6 bases). Trimming cost V 5 bases and J 5 bases, with 12 bases left between them. This CDR3 spans 13 amino acids. Germline V lookup: CDR1 MNHEY, CDR2 SMNVEV (reference sequence). This CDR3 reads CASSPRTAYGYTF. In DNA form, the CDR3 reads TGTGCCAGCAGTCCTCGGACAGCATATGGCTACACCTTC.